This T cell receptor beta chain was identified during a study of T-cell reconstitution after alpha-beta-depleted transplantation in children. In the case of this clonotype: The antigen remains undetermined.

The CDR3 is made up of 14 amino acids. CDR1 and CDR2 from the germline V gene are SEHNR and FQNEAQ (reference sequence). Trimming took off 1 base at V and 1 base at J, with 5 bases between the two ends. Study outcomes and limitations: Surviving recipient T cells and thymic progenitors accounted for the high day-60 TCRbeta diversity observed in some patients.

The library targeted TCRbeta and was prepared with unique molecular identifiers. TCRdb reprocessed the PCR reads via MiXCR and lists one record per CDR3 protein. The profile shows some 830,000 distinct CDR3 sequences, roughly 15% of them singletons. The receptor was isolated from a male patient under 18 who had a stem cell transplant for acute lymphoblastic leukemia, so the T cells may come from the graft donor. V and J are TRBV7-9 and TRBJ1-5; no firm D call. The source was PBMCs, mostly from graft donor cells, collected 360 days after TCRalphabeta/CD19-depleted stem cell transplant. CDR3 loop: CASSLDTSNQPQHF. For the CDR3, the DNA is TGTGCCAGCAGCTTAGACACAAGCAATCAGCCCCAGCATTTT. Full variable domain (rest looked up from reference TRBV7-9 and TRBJ1-5): DTGVSQNPRHKITKRGQNVTFRCDPISEHNRLYWYRQTLGQGPEFLTYFQNEAQLEKSRLLSDRFSAERPKGSFSTLEIQRTEQGDSAMYLCASSLDTSNQPQHFGDGTRLSIL.